The 20 T cell receptor beta chains reported below all come from one sample, sequenced in a study of cytotoxic CD8 clonotypes in ibrutinib-treated CLL. Method: immunoSEQ multiplex PCR; TCRdb's copy keeps in-frame clones and lacks some. The sample includes around 310,000 clones, just under 80% of them seen just once. The sample consisted of PBMCs, taken before ibrutinib treatment. The receptors come from a human donor with chronic lymphocytic leukemia.

This clone occurred once. The chain joins TRBV19 to TRBJ1-5; unclear D gene. The CDR3 is 14 amino acids. V dropped 6 bases and J dropped 0 bases, with 9 bases sitting between them. Germline CDR1 is LNHDA and CDR2 is SQIVND (reference sequence). The CDR3 region has the DNA TGTGCCAGTAGGTTGTCAGGTAGCAATCAGCCCCAGCATTTT. Translation gives CASRLSGSNQPQHF.

The chain carries TRBV7-9 and TRBJ1-4, with TRBD1 as a possible D gene (5 bases). Trimming stripped 5 bases from V and 8 bases from J, with 18 bases between. In germline, CDR1 is SEHNR, CDR2 FQNEAQ (reference sequence). This CDR3 is built from 15 residues. The CDR3 region has the DNA TGTGCCAGCAGCGCCACCATGCAGGGCGGCGAAAAACTGTTTTTT. It is translated as CASSATMQGGEKLFF.

The J gene is TRBJ2-7, the V gene TRBV7-9; 10 nucleotides agree with TRBD2. The junction had 10 bases not matched to a gene; V was cut back by 6 bases and J by 5 bases. The germline V gene encodes CDR1 SEHNR and CDR2 FQNEAQ (reference sequence). The CDR3 totals 15 residues. CDR3 region: CASSEREGPLDEQYF. The DNA for the CDR3 is TGTGCCAGCAGTGAGCGGGAGGGCCCTCTAGACGAGCAGTACTTC. The full variable domain, rest sourced from reference TRBV7-9 and TRBJ2-7, is DTGVSQNPRHKITKRGQNVTFRCDPISEHNRLYWYRQTLGQGPEFLTYFQNEAQLEKSRLLSDRFSAERPKGSFSTLEIQRTEQGDSAMYLCASSEREGPLDEQYFGPGTRLTVT.

For this clone: Other DNA sequences from this sample encode an identical CDR3 as well. CDR3 loop: CASSLGTVETQYF. The CDR3 region has the DNA TGTGCCAGCAGCCTGGGGACAGTTGAGACCCAGTACTTC. The V call is TRBV7-9, the J call TRBJ2-5; 7 positions match TRBD1. CDR3 size: 13 residues. The germline gives CDR1 SEHNR, CDR2 FQNEAQ (reference sequence). V shed 5 bases, J shed 5 bases, and the junction held 5 bases outside the gene matches. Full variable domain (outside the CDR3, taken from reference TRBV7-9 and TRBJ2-5): DTGVSQNPRHKITKRGQNVTFRCDPISEHNRLYWYRQTLGQGPEFLTYFQNEAQLEKSRLLSDRFSAERPKGSFSTLEIQRTEQGDSAMYLCASSLGTVETQYFGPGTRLLVL.

V usage is TRBV10-3 and J usage is TRBJ2-7; D uncertain. CDR3 length: 14 residues. Germline loops: CDR1 ENHRY, CDR2 SYGVKD. V was cut by 4 bases and J by 0 bases, with 10 bases left in between. DNA for the CDR3: TGTGCCATCAGTGGGCAGGCCAGCTCCTACGAGCAGTACTTC. It encodes CAISGQASSYEQYF.

The chain couples TRBV7-9 to TRBJ1-3; D gene ambiguous. The germline V and J ends were trimmed by 3 bases and 1 base, with 4 bases remaining between them. The length of the CDR3 is 13 residues. Germline lookup yields CDR1 SEHNR and CDR2 FQNEAQ (reference sequence). The CDR3 reads CASSFVSGNTIYF. CDR3 coding DNA: TGTGCCAGCAGCTTCGTTTCTGGAAACACCATATATTTT.

The rearrangement links TRBV29-1 to TRBJ1-5, with 9 nucleotides matching TRBD1. From germline, CDR1 is SQVTM and CDR2 ANQGSEA. Losses at the gene ends were 4 bases for V and 0 bases for J; bases not matched to a gene: 4. The CDR3 covers 15 residues. The CDR3 DNA sequence: TGCAGCGTTGCGGACAGGGGTGATAGCAATCAGCCCCAGCATTTT. Protein: CSVADRGDSNQPQHF.

This chain joins TRBV7-2 and TRBJ2-5; possibly TRBD1 for D (6 bases). Germline-derived CDR1 and CDR2 are SGHTA and FQGNSA. Trimming removed 3 bases from V and 1 base from J, with 9 bases in between. The CDR3 totals 14 residues. The CDR3 nucleotides are TGTGCCAGCAGCTTCCGGGACACCCAAGAGACCCAGTACTTC. Translation: CASSFRDTQETQYF.

The chain has TRBV7-2 and TRBJ2-6, with D hard to call. Germline CDR1 SGHTA, CDR2 FQGNSA. The V gene lost 1 base and the J gene lost 0 bases, with 1 base spanning the gap. CDR3 length: 14 residues. CDR3: CASSLDSGANVLTF. Here the CDR3 DNA reads TGTGCCAGCAGCTTAGACTCTGGGGCCAACGTCCTGACTTTC.

DNA of the CDR3: TGTGCCAGCAGCTTCGGGACGGGTCGGGAGCAGTTCTTC. Protein: CASSFGTGREQFF. This chain connects TRBV11-3 to TRBJ2-1; D may correspond to TRBD1 or TRBD2 (5 bases each). This CDR3 has 13 amino acids. V shed 3 bases and J shed 10 bases, with 13 bases lying between them. CDR1 and CDR2 (germline): SGHNT, YENEEA.

The chain couples TRBV9 to TRBJ1-2; 8 nucleotides match TRBD1. The CDR3 spans 13 residues. The germline gives CDR1 SGDLS, CDR2 YYNGEE. J lost 8 bases, V lost 1 base, and 4 bases had no gene match. The CDR3: CASSVRQGAGYTF. The CDR3 nucleotides read TGTGCCAGCAGCGTACGTCAGGGGGCAGGCTACACCTTC.

There are a few counts of this clone. This rearrangement joins TRBV9 to TRBJ1-2; maybe TRBD1 (5 bases). The CDR3 consists of 14 residues. V lost 0 bases, J lost 3 bases, and 9 bases lay in between. In germline, CDR1 is SGDLS, CDR2 YYNGEE. CDR3 sequence reads: CASSVAWGDYGYTF. The CDR3 bases are TGTGCCAGCAGCGTAGCTTGGGGGGACTATGGCTACACCTTC.

V is TRBV28 and J is TRBJ1-5, with TRBD1 matching 9 bases. Germline V gives CDR1 MDHEN, CDR2 SYDVKM. This CDR3 is 14 amino acids long. V shed 6 bases and J 5 bases; nucleotides not matched to a gene: 5. In DNA form, the CDR3 reads TGTGCCAGCAGCAGAGGGACAGGGTATCAGCCCCAGCATTTT. Translated: CASSRGTGYQPQHF.

This chain connects TRBV5-1 to TRBJ1-1; 11 bases are a match to TRBD1. The CDR3 sequence is 19 residues long. The V and J ends lost 4 bases and 3 bases, in that order; junction bases with no gene match: 17. The germline V gene encodes CDR1 SGHRS and CDR2 YFSETQ. CDR3 residues: CASSPGRTGGGVLDTEAFF. The CDR3 DNA follows: TGCGCCAGCAGCCCTGGCCGGACAGGGGGCGGGGTGTTGGACACTGAAGCTTTCTTT.

The chain recombines TRBV5-4 with TRBJ2-3; 12 bases line up with TRBD2. V was clipped by 0 bases and J by 2 bases; unmatched bases: 4. In germline, CDR1 is SGHNT, CDR2 YYREEE (reference sequence). CDR3 length equals 17 residues. In DNA, the CDR3 is TGTGCCAGCAGCTTGGGGACTAGCGGGGAAAACACAGATACGCAGTATTTT. Residues: CASSLGTSGENTDTQYF. The full variable domain, rest sourced from reference TRBV5-4 and TRBJ2-3, is ETGVTQSPTHLIKTRGQQVTLRCSSQSGHNTVSWYQQALGQGPQFIFQYYREEENGRGNFPPRFSGLQFPNYSSELNVNALELDDSALYLCASSLGTSGENTDTQYFGPGTRLTVL.

The V gene is TRBV6-5, the J gene TRBJ2-7; D gene ambiguous. CDR1 and CDR2 (germline): MNHEY, SVGAGI. The CDR3 sequence is 16 residues long. V was cut by 0 bases and J by 0 bases, with 12 bases left in between. The DNA of the CDR3 is TGTGCCAGCAGTTACTCGGTAGGGTTCAGCTCCTACGAGCAGTACTTC. Translation gives CASSYSVGFSSYEQYF.

This rearrangement joins TRBV2 to TRBJ1-2; D gene uncertain. The CDR3 contains 14 residues. V lost 3 bases, J lost 4 bases, and 12 bases lay in between. Germline CDR1 SNHLY, CDR2 FYNNEI. The CDR3 here is CASSETHGGYGYTF. The CDR3 bases are TGTGCCAGCAGTGAGACTCATGGTGGCTATGGCTACACCTTC.

V gene TRBV5-4 combines with J gene TRBJ2-1, with TRBD2 matching over 10 bases. This CDR3 is 15 amino acids long. The junction had 6 bases not matched to a gene; V was cut back by 3 bases and J by 6 bases. CDR1 is SGHNT, CDR2 YYREEE, per germline (reference sequence). The CDR3 bases are TGTGCCAGCAGCTCTTTAGCGGGAGGAATCAATGAGCAGTTCTTC. Encoded protein: CASSSLAGGINEQFF.

CDR3 nucleotide sequence: TGTGCCAGCAGCTCAAACAGGGCTGGTGCTTTCTTT. Encoded protein: CASSSNRAGAFF. The rearrangement uses TRBV11-1 and TRBJ1-1; D is possibly TRBD1 (6 bases). This CDR3 is 12 amino acids long. Germline values: CDR1 SGHAT, CDR2 FQDESV (reference sequence). V was cut by 4 bases and J by 11 bases, with 14 bases left in between.

The chain uses TRBV20-1 and TRBJ1-1; D unclear. This CDR3 is 11 amino acids long. V was pared by 6 bases and J by 5 bases, with 10 bases between. Germline CDR1 is DFQATT and CDR2 is SNEGSKA (reference sequence). The CDR3 DNA sequence: TGCAGTGCCCGGTCTCGGACTGAAGCTTTCTTT. Translated, it gives CSARSRTEAFF.